This T cell receptor (beta chain) comes out of a study of beta chain features in type 1 diabetes. Study overall: Patients looked much like healthy donors when it came to age, gender and cell yields. Sorted cells numbering roughly 100,000,000 were examined across all samples. Overall study results and limits: TCRB CDR3 length was moderately but significantly reduced in all four CD4+ subsets of Type 1 diabetes patients.

As concerns this clone: Antigen unknown.

Germline CDR1 and CDR2: SGHDN and FVKESK. The V end was cut by 0 bases, the J end by 5 bases, with 17 bases between. CDR3 length equals 17 residues. Staining for CD45RO/CCR7/CD25/CD127/CD95/CD27 allowed sorting of CD4+ naive, central memory, regulatory and stem cell-like memory cells. The investigators reverse transcribed all of the isolated RNA, so they sequenced expressed TCRB transcripts. Profiling relied on immunoSEQ multiplex PCR, and the TCRdb table lists in-frame clones only, not all of them. The table lists around 710,000 clones, about an eighth of them singletons. This chain joins TRBV14 and TRBJ1-3, with D maybe TRBD1 (6 bases). Sequenced sample: naive CD4+ T cells from blood. The sequence was obtained from a young man with type 1 diabetes. The CDR3 spells CASSQEAGAFGRNTIYF. The DNA for the CDR3 is TGTGCCAGCAGCCAAGAGGCAGGGGCCTTTGGACGAAACACCATATATTTT.